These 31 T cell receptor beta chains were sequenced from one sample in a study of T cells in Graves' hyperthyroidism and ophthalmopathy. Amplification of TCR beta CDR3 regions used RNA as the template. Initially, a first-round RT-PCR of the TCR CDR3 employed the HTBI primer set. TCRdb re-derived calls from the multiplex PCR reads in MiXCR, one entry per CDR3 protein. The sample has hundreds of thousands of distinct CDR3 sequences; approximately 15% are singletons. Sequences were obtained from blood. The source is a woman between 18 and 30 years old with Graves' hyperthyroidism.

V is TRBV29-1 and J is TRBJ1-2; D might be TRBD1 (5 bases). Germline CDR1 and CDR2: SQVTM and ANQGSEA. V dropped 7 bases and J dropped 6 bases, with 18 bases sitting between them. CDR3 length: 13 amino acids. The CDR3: CSDWQGGSNGYTF. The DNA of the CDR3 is TGCAGCGATTGGCAGGGTGGGTCCAATGGCTACACCTTC.

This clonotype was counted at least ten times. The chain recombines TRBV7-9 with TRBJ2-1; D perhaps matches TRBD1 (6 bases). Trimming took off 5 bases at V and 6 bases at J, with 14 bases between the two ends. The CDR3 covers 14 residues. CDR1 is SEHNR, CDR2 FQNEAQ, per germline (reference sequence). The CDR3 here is CASSPGTSFNEQFF. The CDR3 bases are TGTGCCAGCAGCCCCGGGACATCTTTCAATGAGCAGTTCTTC. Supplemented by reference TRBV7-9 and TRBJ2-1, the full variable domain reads DTGVSQNPRHKITKRGQNVTFRCDPISEHNRLYWYRQTLGQGPEFLTYFQNEAQLEKSRLLSDRFSAERPKGSFSTLEIQRTEQGDSAMYLCASSPGTSFNEQFFGPGTRLTVL.

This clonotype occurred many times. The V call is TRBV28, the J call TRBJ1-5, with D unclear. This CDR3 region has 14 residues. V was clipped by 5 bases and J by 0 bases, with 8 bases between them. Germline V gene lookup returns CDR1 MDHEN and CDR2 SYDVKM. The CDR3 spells CASSLTYSNQPQHF. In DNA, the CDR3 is TGTGCCAGCAGTCTTACTTATAGCAATCAGCCCCAGCATTTT.

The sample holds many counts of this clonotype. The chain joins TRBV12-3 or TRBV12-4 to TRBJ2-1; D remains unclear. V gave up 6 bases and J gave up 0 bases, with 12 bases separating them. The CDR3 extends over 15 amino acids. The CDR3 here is CASSVTFSSYNEQFF. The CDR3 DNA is TGTGCCAGCAGCGTAACTTTTAGCTCCTACAATGAGCAGTTCTTC.

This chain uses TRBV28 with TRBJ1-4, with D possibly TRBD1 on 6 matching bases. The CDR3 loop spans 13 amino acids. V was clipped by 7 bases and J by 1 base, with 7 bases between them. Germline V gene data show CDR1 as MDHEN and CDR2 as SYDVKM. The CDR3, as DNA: TGTGCCAGCAACAGGGTAACTAATGAAAAACTGTTTTTT. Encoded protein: CASNRVTNEKLFF.

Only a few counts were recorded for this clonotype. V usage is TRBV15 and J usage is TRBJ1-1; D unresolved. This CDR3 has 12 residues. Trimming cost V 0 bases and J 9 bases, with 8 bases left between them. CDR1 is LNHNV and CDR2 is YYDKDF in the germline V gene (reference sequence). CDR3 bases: TGTGCCACCAGCAGAGATTCCGAAAAAGCTTTCTTT. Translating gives CATSRDSEKAFF.

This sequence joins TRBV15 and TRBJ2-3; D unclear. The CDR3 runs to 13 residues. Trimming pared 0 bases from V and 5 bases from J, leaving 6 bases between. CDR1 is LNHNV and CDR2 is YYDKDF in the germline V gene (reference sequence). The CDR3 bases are TGTGCCACCAGCAGAGATCTCAGAGATACGCAGTATTTT. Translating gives CATSRDLRDTQYF.

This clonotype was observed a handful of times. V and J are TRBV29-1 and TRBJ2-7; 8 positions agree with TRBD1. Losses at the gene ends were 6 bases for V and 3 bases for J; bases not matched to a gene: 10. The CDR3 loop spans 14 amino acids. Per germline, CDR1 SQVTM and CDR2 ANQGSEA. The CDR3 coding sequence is TGCAGCGTCGACCCGACAGGGGCGTTCTACGAGCAGTACTTC. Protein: CSVDPTGAFYEQYF.

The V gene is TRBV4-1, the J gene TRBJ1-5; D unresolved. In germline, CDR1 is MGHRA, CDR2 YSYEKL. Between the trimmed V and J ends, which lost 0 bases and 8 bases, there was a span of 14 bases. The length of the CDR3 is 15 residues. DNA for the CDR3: TGCGCCAGCAGCCAAGATCCGAGCAGCCCAAAGCCCCAGCATTTT. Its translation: CASSQDPSSPKPQHF.

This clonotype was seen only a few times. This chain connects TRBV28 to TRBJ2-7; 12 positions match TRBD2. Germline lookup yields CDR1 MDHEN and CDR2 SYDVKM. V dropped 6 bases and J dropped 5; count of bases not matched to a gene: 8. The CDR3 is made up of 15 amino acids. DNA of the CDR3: TGTGCCAGCAGCCAAAGACTAGCGGGAGCCAACGAGCAGTACTTC. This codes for CASSQRLAGANEQYF.

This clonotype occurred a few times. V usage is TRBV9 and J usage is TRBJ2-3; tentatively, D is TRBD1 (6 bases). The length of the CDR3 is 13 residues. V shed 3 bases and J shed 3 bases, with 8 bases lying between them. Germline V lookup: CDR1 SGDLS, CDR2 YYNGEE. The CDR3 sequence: CASSETGTDTQYF. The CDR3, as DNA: TGTGCCAGCAGCGAAACAGGGACAGATACGCAGTATTTT.

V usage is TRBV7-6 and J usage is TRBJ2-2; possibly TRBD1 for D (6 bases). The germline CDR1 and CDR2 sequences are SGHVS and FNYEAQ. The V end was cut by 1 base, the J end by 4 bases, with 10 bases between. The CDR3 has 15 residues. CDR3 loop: CASSLGRTVTGELFF. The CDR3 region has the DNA TGTGCCAGCAGCTTAGGCAGGACAGTCACCGGGGAGCTGTTTTTT. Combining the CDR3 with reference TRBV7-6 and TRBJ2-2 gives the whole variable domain GAGVSQSPRYKVTKRGQDVALRCDPISGHVSLYWYRQALGQGPEFLTYFNYEAQQDKSGLPNDRFSAERPEGSISTLTIQRTEQRDSAMYRCASSLGRTVTGELFFGEGSRLTVL.

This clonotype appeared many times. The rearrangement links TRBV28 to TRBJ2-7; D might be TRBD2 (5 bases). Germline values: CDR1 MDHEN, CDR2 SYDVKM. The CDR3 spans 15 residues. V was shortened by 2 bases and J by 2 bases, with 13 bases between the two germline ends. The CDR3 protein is CASSLRVSEAYEQYF. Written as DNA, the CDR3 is TGTGCCAGCAGTTTACGGGTTAGCGAGGCCTACGAGCAGTACTTC. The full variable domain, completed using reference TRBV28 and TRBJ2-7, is DVKVTQSSRYLVKRTGEKVFLECVQDMDHENMFWYRQDPGLGLRLIYFSYDVKMKEKGDIPEGYSVSREKKERFSLILESASTNQTSMYLCASSLRVSEAYEQYFGPGTRLTVT.

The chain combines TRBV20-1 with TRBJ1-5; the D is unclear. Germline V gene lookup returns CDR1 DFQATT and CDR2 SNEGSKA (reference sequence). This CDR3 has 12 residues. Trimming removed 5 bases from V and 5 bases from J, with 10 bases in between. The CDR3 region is CSAYDSDQPQHF. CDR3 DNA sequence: TGCAGTGCTTATGACTCCGATCAGCCCCAGCATTTT.

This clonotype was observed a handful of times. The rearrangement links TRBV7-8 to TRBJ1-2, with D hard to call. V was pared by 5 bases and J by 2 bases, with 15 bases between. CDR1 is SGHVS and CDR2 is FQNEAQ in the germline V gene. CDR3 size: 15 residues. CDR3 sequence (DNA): TGTGCCAGCAGCCCCGAGAATTTTCAAAACTATGGCTACACCTTC. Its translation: CASSPENFQNYGYTF.

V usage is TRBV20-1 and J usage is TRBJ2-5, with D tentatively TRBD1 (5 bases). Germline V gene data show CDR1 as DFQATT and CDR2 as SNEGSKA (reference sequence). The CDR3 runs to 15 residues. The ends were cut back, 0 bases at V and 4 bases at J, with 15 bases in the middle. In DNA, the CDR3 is TGCAGTGCTAGAGATCTCGTGGGGCTGAGAGAGACCCAGTACTTC. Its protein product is CSARDLVGLRETQYF.

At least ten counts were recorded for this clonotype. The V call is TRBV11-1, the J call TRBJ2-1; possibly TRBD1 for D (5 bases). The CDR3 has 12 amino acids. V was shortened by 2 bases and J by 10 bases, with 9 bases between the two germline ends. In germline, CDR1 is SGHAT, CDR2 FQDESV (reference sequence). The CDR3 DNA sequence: TGTGCCAGCAGCTTACAGGGTCGGGAGCAGTTCTTC. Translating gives CASSLQGREQFF.

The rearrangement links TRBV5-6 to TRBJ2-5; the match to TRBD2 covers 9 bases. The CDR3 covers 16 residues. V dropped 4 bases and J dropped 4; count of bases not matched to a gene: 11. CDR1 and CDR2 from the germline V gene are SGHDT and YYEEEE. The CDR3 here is CASSTFEGSGRETQYF. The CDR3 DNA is TGTGCCAGCAGCACTTTCGAGGGTAGCGGGAGAGAGACCCAGTACTTC.

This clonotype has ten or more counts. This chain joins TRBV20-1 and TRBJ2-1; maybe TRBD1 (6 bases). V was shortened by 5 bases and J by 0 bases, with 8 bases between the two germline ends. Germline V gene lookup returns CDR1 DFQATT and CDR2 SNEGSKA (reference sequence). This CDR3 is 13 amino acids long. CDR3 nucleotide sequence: TGCAGTGCTCGGGACAACTCCTACAATGAGCAGTTCTTC. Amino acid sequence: CSARDNSYNEQFF.

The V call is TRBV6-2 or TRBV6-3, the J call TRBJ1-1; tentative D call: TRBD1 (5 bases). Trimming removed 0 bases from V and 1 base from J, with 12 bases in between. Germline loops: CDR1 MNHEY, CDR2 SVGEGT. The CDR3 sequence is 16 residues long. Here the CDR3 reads CASSYSSGGRNTEAFF. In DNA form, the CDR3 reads TGTGCCAGCAGTTACTCGTCCGGGGGTCGGAACACTGAAGCTTTCTTT.

The CDR3 DNA sequence: TGTGCCAGCAGCCAACTAGGACAGCATTCCTACGAGCAGTACTTC. Translating it yields CASSQLGQHSYEQYF. This chain connects TRBV3-1 to TRBJ2-7; the D gene is possibly TRBD1 (6 bases). The length of the CDR3 is 15 residues. Germline V lookup: CDR1 LGHDT, CDR2 YNNKEL (reference sequence). V was cut by 2 bases and J by 1 base, with 12 bases left in between.

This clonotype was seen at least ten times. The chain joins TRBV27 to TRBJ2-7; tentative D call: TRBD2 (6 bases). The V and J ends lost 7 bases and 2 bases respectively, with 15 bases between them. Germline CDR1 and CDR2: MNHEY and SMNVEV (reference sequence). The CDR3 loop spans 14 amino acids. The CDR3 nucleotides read TGTGCCAGCACCCCTGTGGGGGGACCCTACGAGCAGTACTTC. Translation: CASTPVGGPYEQYF.

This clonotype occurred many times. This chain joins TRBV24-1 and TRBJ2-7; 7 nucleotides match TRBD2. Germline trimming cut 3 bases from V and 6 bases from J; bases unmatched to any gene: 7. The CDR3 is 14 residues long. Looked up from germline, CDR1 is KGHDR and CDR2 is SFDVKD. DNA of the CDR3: TGTGCCACCAGTGATCGTGGACTAGAGGCCGAGCAGTACTTC. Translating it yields CATSDRGLEAEQYF.

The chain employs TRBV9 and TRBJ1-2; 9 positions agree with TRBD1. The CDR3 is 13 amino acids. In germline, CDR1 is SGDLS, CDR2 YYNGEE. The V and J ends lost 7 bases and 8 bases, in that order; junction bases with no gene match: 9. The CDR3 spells CASARDRAGGYTF. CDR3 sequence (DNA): TGTGCCAGCGCCCGGGACAGGGCTGGGGGCTACACCTTC.

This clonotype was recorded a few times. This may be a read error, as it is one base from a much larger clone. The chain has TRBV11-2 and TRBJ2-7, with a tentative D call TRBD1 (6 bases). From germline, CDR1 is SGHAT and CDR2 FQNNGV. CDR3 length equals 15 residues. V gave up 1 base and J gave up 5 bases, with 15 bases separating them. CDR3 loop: CASSLVGQGSHEQYF. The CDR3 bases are TGTGCCAGCAGCTTAGTGGGGCAGGGGTCCCACGAGCAGTACTTC. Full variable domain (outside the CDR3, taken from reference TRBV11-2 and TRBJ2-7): EAGVAQSPRYKIIEKRQSVAFWCNPISGHATLYWYQQILGQGPKLLIQFQNNGVVDDSQLPKDRFSAERLKGVDSTLKIQPAKLEDSAVYLCASSLVGQGSHEQYFGPGTRLTVT.

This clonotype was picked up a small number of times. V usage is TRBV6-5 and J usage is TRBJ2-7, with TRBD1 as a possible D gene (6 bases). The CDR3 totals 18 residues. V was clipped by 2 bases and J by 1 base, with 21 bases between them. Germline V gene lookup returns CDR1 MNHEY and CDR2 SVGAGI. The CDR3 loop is CASSYGYQDRPWSYEQYF. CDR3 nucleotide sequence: TGTGCCAGCAGTTACGGTTACCAAGACAGGCCCTGGTCCTACGAGCAGTACTTC.

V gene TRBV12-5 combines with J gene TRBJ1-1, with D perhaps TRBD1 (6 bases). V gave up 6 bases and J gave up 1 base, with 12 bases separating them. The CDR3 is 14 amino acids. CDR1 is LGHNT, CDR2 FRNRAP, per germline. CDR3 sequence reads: CASGTGRANTEAFF. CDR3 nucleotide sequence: TGTGCTAGTGGCACAGGGCGTGCGAACACTGAAGCTTTCTTT.

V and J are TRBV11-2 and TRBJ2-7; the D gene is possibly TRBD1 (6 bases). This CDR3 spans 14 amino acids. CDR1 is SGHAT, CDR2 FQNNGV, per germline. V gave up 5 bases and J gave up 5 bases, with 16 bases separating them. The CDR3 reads CASSRRGSLDEQYF. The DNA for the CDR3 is TGTGCCAGCAGCCGAAGGGGGTCCCTGGACGAGCAGTACTTC.

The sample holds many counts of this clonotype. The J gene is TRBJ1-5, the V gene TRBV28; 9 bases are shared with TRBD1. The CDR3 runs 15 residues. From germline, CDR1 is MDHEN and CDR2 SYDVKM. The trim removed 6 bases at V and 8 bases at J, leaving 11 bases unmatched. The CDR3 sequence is CASRPTGGENKPQHF. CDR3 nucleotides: TGTGCCAGCAGACCCACAGGGGGCGAAAACAAGCCCCAGCATTTT.

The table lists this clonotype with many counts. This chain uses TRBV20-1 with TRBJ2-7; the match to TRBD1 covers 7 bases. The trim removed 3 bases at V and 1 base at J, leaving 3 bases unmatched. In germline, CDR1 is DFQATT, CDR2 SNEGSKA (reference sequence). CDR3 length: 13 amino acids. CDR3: CSARDRISYEQYF. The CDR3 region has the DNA TGCAGTGCTAGGGACAGGATATCCTACGAGCAGTACTTC.

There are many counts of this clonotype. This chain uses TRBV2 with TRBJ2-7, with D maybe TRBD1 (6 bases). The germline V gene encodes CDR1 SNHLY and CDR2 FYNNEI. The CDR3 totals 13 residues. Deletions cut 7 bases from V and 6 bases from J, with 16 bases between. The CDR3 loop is CASTPGHTTEQYF. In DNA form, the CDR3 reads TGTGCCAGCACACCGGGACACACAACCGAGCAGTACTTC.